The source of this T cell receptor beta chain is a study of CD8 T cells in Susac syndrome. Germline V CDR1 and CDR2: SQVTM, ANQGSEA. CDR3 length: 13 amino acids. V lost 7 bases, J lost 4 bases, and 14 bases lay in between. RNA in amounts of roughly 0.45 to 1 ug was reverse transcribed with random hexamers. Amplification of TCR beta CDR3 was carried out by immunoSEQ multiplex PCR, which covered 54 Vbeta and 13 Jbeta segments. TCRdb used MiXCR to reprocess the immunoSEQ multiplex PCR reads, holding one entry per CDR3 protein. Of approximately 140,000 distinct CDR3 sequences listed, approximately 95% were seen once; the top ten hold about 0.11%.

The receptor's source is a human donor with multiple sclerosis. The chain uses TRBV29-1 and TRBJ1-5, with D perhaps matching TRBD1 (5 bases). Sequencing used CD4+ T cells from PBMCs. This CDR3 reads CSARDSANQPQHF. The DNA of the CDR3 is TGCAGCGCCAGAGACAGCGCGAATCAGCCCCAGCATTTT.